A single sample is the source of the 21 T cell receptor beta chains below, sequenced in a study of CD8 T cells in Susac syndrome. Reverse transcription of 0.5 to 1 ug RNA used random hexamers. TCRdb redid the calling of the immunoSEQ multiplex PCR reads with MiXCR, one entry per CDR3 protein. The sample includes 150,000 to 180,000 distinct CDR3 sequences, about 94% of them seen just once. The material sequenced was CD8+ T cells from PBMCs. The source of these receptors is a human donor with multiple sclerosis.

The V and J genes are TRBV20-1 and TRBJ1-2, with 9 positions matching TRBD1. Germline V lookup: CDR1 DFQATT, CDR2 SNEGSKA (reference sequence). Trimming removed 5 bases from V and 6 bases from J; junction bases left unmatched: 1. The CDR3 is 11 residues long. CDR3 coding DNA: TGCAGTGCTCGGACAGGGGATGGCTACACCTTC. Translated, it gives CSARTGDGYTF.

The gene calls are TRBV10-2 and TRBJ2-7, with D perhaps matching TRBD2 (5 bases). V was cut by 8 bases and J by 3 bases, with 11 bases left in between. The CDR3 is 12 amino acids. Germline values: CDR1 WSHSY, CDR2 SAAADI. CDR3 residues: CASLASSYEQYF. CDR3 nucleotides: TGCGCCAGCCTGGCTAGCAGCTACGAGCAGTACTTC.

J is TRBJ2-3 and V is TRBV12-3 or TRBV12-4, with D perhaps assigned TRBD1 or TRBD2 (5 bases each). Trimming removed 5 bases at V and 4 bases at J, with 16 bases between. This CDR3 region has 15 residues. This chain's CDR3 is CASSPVARGPDTQYF. The CDR3 DNA follows: TGTGCCAGCAGTCCCGTAGCGAGGGGCCCAGATACGCAGTATTTT.

The gene calls are TRBV2 and TRBJ2-3; TRBD2 might be the D (6 bases). The CDR3 runs to 16 residues. Trimming removed 4 bases at V and 0 bases at J, with 14 bases between. Per germline, CDR1 SNHLY and CDR2 FYNNEI. CDR3 sequence (DNA): TGTGCCAGCAGTGGGGCCCGAGGAGGGAGCACAGATACGCAGTATTTT. It specifies CASSGARGGSTDTQYF. The full variable domain, in which reference TRBV2 and TRBJ2-3 provide the parts outside the CDR3, is EPEVTQTPSHQVTQMGQEVILRCVPISNHLYFYWYRQILGQKVEFLVSFYNNEISEKSEIFDDQFSVERPDGSNFTLKIRSTKLEDSAMYFCASSGARGGSTDTQYFGPGTRLTVL.

This clonotype was counted between two and nine times. The chain combines TRBV30 with TRBJ2-7, with TRBD1 identical over 9 bases. This CDR3 is 16 amino acids long. The ends lost 0 bases at V and 5 bases at J; junction bases unmatched: 11. The germline V gene has CDR1 GTSNPN and CDR2 SVGIG (reference sequence). Here the CDR3 DNA reads TGTGCCTGGAGTGTACGTGAAAGGACAGGGGCAAACGAGCAGTACTTC. It specifies CAWSVRERTGANEQYF.

The J gene is TRBJ2-3, the V gene TRBV4-1; 8 positions match TRBD2. This CDR3 is built from 15 residues. The J segment lost 1 base and the V segment lost 4 bases, leaving 4 bases of the junction unmatched. Germline V gene lookup returns CDR1 MGHRA and CDR2 YSYEKL. CDR3 DNA: TGCGCCAGCAGCCTAGTTAGCGGGGGCACAGATACGCAGTATTTT. Translating it yields CASSLVSGGTDTQYF.

This clonotype has more than one count but fewer than ten. The rearrangement uses TRBV7-9 and TRBJ2-7, with 7 bases matching TRBD2. CDR1 SEHNR and CDR2 FQNEAQ come from the germline V gene (reference sequence). V gave up 9 bases and J gave up 0 bases; unmatched junction bases: 8. This CDR3 spans 14 amino acids. The CDR3 DNA follows: TGTGCCAGTAGCCTCCCGGGGGGCTCCTACGAGCAGTACTTC. Protein: CASSLPGGSYEQYF.

The chain has TRBV2 and TRBJ1-2; D not certain. CDR3 length: 10 amino acids. The V gene lost 6 bases and the J gene lost 7 bases, with 6 bases spanning the gap. Germline assignment: CDR1 SNHLY and CDR2 FYNNEI. The CDR3 DNA sequence: TGTGCCAGCAGGGGGTCTGGCTACACCTTC. The encoded protein is CASRGSGYTF.

This clonotype was seen a few times. V gene TRBV13 combines with J gene TRBJ2-1; 8 nucleotides line up with TRBD1. The CDR3 consists of 14 residues. Germline V CDR1 and CDR2: PRHDT, FYEKMQ (reference sequence). Trimming took 5 bases from V and 9 from J; bases not matched to a gene: 9. The CDR3 region is CASSPGQGASEQFF. CDR3 coding DNA: TGTGCCAGCAGCCCCGGACAGGGAGCAAGTGAGCAGTTCTTC.

This chain uses TRBV2 with TRBJ2-5; D unclear. V was trimmed by 3 bases and J by 5 bases, leaving 7 bases between them. Germline V gives CDR1 SNHLY, CDR2 FYNNEI. The CDR3 runs to 12 residues. The DNA for the CDR3 is TGTGCCAGCAGTGACGGTGTGGAGACCCAGTACTTC. Its translation: CASSDGVETQYF.

The V call is TRBV3-1, the J call TRBJ2-1, with 11 bases that match TRBD1. The CDR3 contains 15 residues. CDR1 is LGHDT, CDR2 YNNKEL, per germline (reference sequence). Trimming at V came to 5 bases and at J to 4 bases, leaving 4 bases not matched to a gene. CDR3 loop: CASSAGTGGYNEQFF. CDR3 coding DNA: TGTGCCAGCAGCGCCGGGACAGGGGGTTACAATGAGCAGTTCTTC.

V usage is TRBV27 and J usage is TRBJ1-4; possibly TRBD1 for D (5 bases). Germline CDR1 is MNHEY and CDR2 is SMNVEV (reference sequence). V shed 6 bases and J shed 3 bases, with 14 bases lying between them. The CDR3 loop spans 15 amino acids. In nucleotides, the CDR3 is TGTGCCAGCAGCTACGGGGCAGGAGCTAATGAAAAACTGTTTTTT. Translated, it gives CASSYGAGANEKLFF. The complete variable domain, with remaining parts taken from reference TRBV27 and TRBJ1-4, reads EAQVTQNPRYLITVTGKKLTVTCSQNMNHEYMSWYRQDPGLGLRQIYYSMNVEVTDKGDVPEGYKVSRKEKRNFPLILESPSPNQTSLYFCASSYGAGANEKLFFGSGTQLSVL.

As for this clonotype: The junction departs from germline at one end; a sequencing error may be responsible. V gene TRBV28 combines with J gene TRBJ2-1, with D possibly called TRBD1 or TRBD2 (5 bases each). Germline CDR1 MDHEN, CDR2 SYDVKM. This CDR3 is built from 11 residues. This chain's CDR3 is CAEGQSNEQFF. The CDR3 DNA reads as TGCGCCGAGGGGCAGTCCAATGAGCAGTTCTTC.

Written as DNA, the CDR3 is TGTGCCAGTAGTATCCCCTGGACAGATAACAATGAGCAGTTCTTC. As protein: CASSIPWTDNNEQFF. This chain connects TRBV19 to TRBJ2-1; tentatively, D is TRBD1 (6 bases). Deletions cut 3 bases from V and 5 bases from J, with 14 bases between. The CDR3 is made up of 15 amino acids. CDR1 is LNHDA and CDR2 is SQIVND in the germline V gene (reference sequence).

This chain joins TRBV5-6 and TRBJ2-6, with D tentatively TRBD2 (5 bases). The germline V gene has CDR1 SGHDT and CDR2 YYEEEE. This CDR3 region has 15 residues. V was trimmed by 4 bases and J by 3 bases, leaving 11 bases between them. The chain's CDR3 is CASSPRRIGANVLTF. The CDR3 bases are TGTGCCAGCAGCCCAAGGAGGATTGGGGCCAACGTCCTGACTTTC.

CDR3 in DNA: TGCAGCGTTGACTTCCCTGGAATGGACCGTATCTACACCTTC. Its protein is CSVDFPGMDRIYTF. J is TRBJ1-2 and V is TRBV29-1, with D unresolved. CDR1 is SQVTM and CDR2 is ANQGSEA in the germline V gene. The CDR3 consists of 14 residues. V shed 3 bases and J shed 10 bases, with 21 bases lying between them.

The chain combines TRBV7-9 with TRBJ2-7; 8 bases are shared with TRBD2. Germline-derived CDR1 and CDR2 are SEHNR and FQNEAQ (reference sequence). Trimming cost V 11 bases and J 4 bases; bases outside gene matches: 7. This CDR3 comprises 12 residues. The CDR3, as DNA: TGTGCCGCGGGGGGATCCCCATACGAGCAGTACTTC. Its protein product is CAAGGSPYEQYF.

The chain carries TRBV29-1 and TRBJ2-3; 7 positions match TRBD1. Per germline, CDR1 SQVTM and CDR2 ANQGSEA. CDR3 size: 15 residues. V dropped 1 base and J dropped 5; count of bases not matched to a gene: 9. CDR3 amino acids: CSVEGGQLYRDTQYF. The CDR3 DNA sequence: TGCAGCGTTGAAGGGGGACAGTTGTATCGAGATACGCAGTATTTT.

The chain employs TRBV9 and TRBJ2-3; D possibly matches TRBD1 or TRBD2 (5 bases each). CDR3 length: 14 amino acids. CDR1 SGDLS and CDR2 YYNGEE come from the germline V gene. Trimming shortened V by 0 bases and J by 5 bases, and 10 bases separated the two germline ends. The CDR3 DNA reads as TGTGCCAGCAGCGTAGACGGGGCGAAAGATACGCAGTATTTT. It is translated as CASSVDGAKDTQYF. Based on the CDR3 plus reference TRBV9 and TRBJ2-3, the full variable domain is DSGVTQTPKHLITATGQRVTLRCSPRSGDLSVYWYQQSLDQGLQFLIQYYNGEERAKGNILERFSAQQFPDLHSELNLSSLELGDSALYFCASSVDGAKDTQYFGPGTRLTVL.

V is TRBV29-1 and J is TRBJ2-2; 7 bases align to TRBD1. Trimming took 3 bases from V and 6 from J; bases not matched to a gene: 4. From germline, CDR1 is SQVTM and CDR2 ANQGSEA. The CDR3 consists of 13 residues. CDR3 nucleotides: TGCAGCGTTGAGGAACAGGGGCCCGGGGAGCTGTTTTTT. Translation gives CSVEEQGPGELFF.

In this sample, this clonotype turned up once. The chain joins TRBV27 to TRBJ2-1; perhaps TRBD2 as D (6 bases). The length of the CDR3 is 15 residues. Trimming took off 3 bases at V and 4 bases at J, with 13 bases between the two ends. Per the germline V gene, CDR1 is MNHEY and CDR2 is SMNVEV (reference sequence). The CDR3 region has the DNA TGTGCCAGCAGTTTTATGGGACTGGGGTACAATGAGCAGTTCTTC. It codes for CASSFMGLGYNEQFF.